This TCR beta chain derives from a study of cytomegalovirus exposure and HLA in healthy donors. CDR1 and CDR2 from the germline V gene are MNHEY and SMNVEV (reference sequence). Trimming removed 4 bases from V and 1 base from J; junction bases left unmatched: 10. The CDR3 is 17 residues long. The PCR had 60 Vbeta and 13 Jbeta primers. Assay: immunoSEQ multiplex PCR; the TCRdb copy retains only in-frame clones and omits some. The sample lists approximately 180,000 clones, more than 60% occurring once. This chain connects TRBV27 to TRBJ1-3; 7 nucleotides align to TRBD1. This TCR was recovered from a woman aged 25 to 45 in good health and CMV-seropositive. The material sequenced was PBMCs. The CDR3 region is CASSSTPTGLSGNTIYF. The CDR3, as DNA: TGTGCCAGCAGTTCGACCCCGACAGGGCTATCTGGAAACACCATATATTTT.